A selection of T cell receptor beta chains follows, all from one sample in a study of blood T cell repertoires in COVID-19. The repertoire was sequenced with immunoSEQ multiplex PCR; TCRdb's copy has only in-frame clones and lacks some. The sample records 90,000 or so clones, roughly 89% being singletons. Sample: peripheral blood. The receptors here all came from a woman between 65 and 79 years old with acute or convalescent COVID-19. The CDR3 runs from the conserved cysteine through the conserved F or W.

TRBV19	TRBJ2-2	CASGRLAGGGGELFF
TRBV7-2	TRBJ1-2	CASSIQRGTGSHYGYTF
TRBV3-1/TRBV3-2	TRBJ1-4	CASSQEYRTTNEKLFF
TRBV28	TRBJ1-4	CASSRRNANEKLFF
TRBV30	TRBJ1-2	CAWSALQTGSGGYTF
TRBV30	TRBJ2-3	CAWSTNPDTQYF
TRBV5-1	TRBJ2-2	CASSLAKTGNTGELFF
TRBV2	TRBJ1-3	CASSRGTGSGNTIYF
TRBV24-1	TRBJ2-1	CATTGGSSYNEQFF
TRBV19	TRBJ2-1	CASSRTGTGSENEQFF
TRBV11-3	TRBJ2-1	CASQSARGRDEQFF
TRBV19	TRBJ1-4	CATRGIREKLFF
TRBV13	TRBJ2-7	CASSHTVAGVGYEQYF
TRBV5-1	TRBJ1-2	CASSPGDRGNYGYTF
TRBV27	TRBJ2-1	CASSRTTGTGYNEQFF
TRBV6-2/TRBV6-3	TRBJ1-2	CASSYGQGSLANYGYTF
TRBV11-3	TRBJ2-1	CASSLAGPGTGIGHEQFF
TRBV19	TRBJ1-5	CASSMGSTGNQPQHF
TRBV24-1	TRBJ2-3	CATSETGDGKDTQYF
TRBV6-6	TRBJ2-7	CASRGGSISEQYF
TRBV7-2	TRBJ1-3	CASSFYLIDTSLYF
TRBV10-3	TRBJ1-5	CAISTGQGVAQPQHF
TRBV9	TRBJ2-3	CASSVGGLLSTSTDTQYF
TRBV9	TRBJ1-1	CASSVAQGTEAFF
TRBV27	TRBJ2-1	CASSPGLAGGLGSYNEQFF
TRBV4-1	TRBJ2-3	CASRRTGSRTDTQYF
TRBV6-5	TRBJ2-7	CASRYRQGGSYEQYF
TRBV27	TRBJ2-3	CASSPRWGINTDTQYF
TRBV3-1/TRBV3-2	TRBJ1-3	CASSQDVGGRGNTIYF
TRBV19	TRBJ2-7	CASSIIAGSYEQYF
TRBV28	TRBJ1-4	CASSPIGTGGEKLFF
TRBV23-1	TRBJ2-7	CASTPGTGGGSEQYF
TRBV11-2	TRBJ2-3	CASSLDIGLLVDTQYF
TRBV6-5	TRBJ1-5	CASSYSRQGAGQPQHF
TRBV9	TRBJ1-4	CASSVGPGEGEKLFF
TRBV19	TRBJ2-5	CASSVSGGRETQYF
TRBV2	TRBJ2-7	CASRLTESSYEQYF
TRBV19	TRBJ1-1	CASSPRQINTEAFF
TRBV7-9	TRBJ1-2	CASSLGTGYGYTF
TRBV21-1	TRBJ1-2	CASSKSQEGYGYTF
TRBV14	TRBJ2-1	CASSQERLAGGPNEQFF
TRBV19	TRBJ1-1	CASSILAGGAEAFF
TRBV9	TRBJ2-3	CASSNGLAGYRDTQYF
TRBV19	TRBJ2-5	CASSIDRQETQYF
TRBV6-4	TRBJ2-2	CASSDPPLANTGELFF
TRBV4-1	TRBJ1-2	CASSQWTGISYGYTF
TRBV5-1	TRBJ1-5	CASSPNVGNQPQHF
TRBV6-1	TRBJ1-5	CASSESRTLSNQPQHF
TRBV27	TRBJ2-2	CASSHTSGRAHGELFF
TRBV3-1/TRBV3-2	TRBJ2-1	CASSQEGGRVLSSYNEQFF
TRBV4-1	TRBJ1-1	CASSLLSTSTEAFF
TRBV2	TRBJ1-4	CASKISDRSNEKLFF
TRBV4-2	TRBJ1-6	CASSPFGQGAGSPLHF